A single sample is the source of the 28 T cell receptor beta chains below, sequenced in a study of human CD8 memory T cell subsets. Researchers made TCR beta libraries via UMI-labeled 5' RACE. TCRdb re-called the 5' RACE reads and catalogs CDR3 proteins one per entry, DNA excluded. Its table lists 3,000 to 4,500 distinct CDR3 sequences. Sequenced sample: CD8+ effector memory T cells (TEM) sorted from PBMCs. Subset denoted: effector memory CD8 T cells, CCR7- CD45RO+ CD95+. The source is a human donor in good health.

The chain is built from TRBV11-2 and TRBJ1-1; TCRdb's D call of TRBD1 is untestable without DNA. The CDR3 length is 13 residues. Looked up from germline, CDR1 is SGHAT and CDR2 is FQNNGV. CDR3 in amino acids: CASSFRGGTEAFF.

This clonotype shows up as medium-sized by frequency. The J gene is TRBJ1-1, the V gene TRBV7-8. The CDR3 sequence is 14 residues long. Germline V gene lookup returns CDR1 SGHVS and CDR2 FQNEAQ. CDR3 protein: CASSLGAVNTEAFF.

The chain uses TRBV10-3 and TRBJ2-2. Germline assignment: CDR1 ENHRY and CDR2 SYGVKD. This CDR3 is built from 14 residues. The CDR3 is CAISEKSDTGELFF.

The J gene is TRBJ2-1, the V gene TRBV6-4. CDR1 MRHNA and CDR2 SNTAGT come from the germline V gene. CDR3 length equals 16 residues. CDR3 residues: CASSALGESSYNEQFF.

In terms of frequency, this clonotype is medium-sized. The rearrangement links TRBV29-1 to TRBJ2-5; TCRdb indicates TRBD2, and absent DNA this call remains unverified. Germline V gene data show CDR1 as SQVTM and CDR2 as ANQGSEA. The CDR3 totals 13 residues. The chain's CDR3 is CSVGEGGGETQYF.

The chain combines TRBV6-4 with TRBJ2-1; the D call from TCRdb, TRBD2, cannot be confirmed without DNA. Germline loops: CDR1 MRHNA, CDR2 SNTAGT. The CDR3 contains 16 residues. The CDR3 is CASSERGSTSANEQFF.

The V and J genes are TRBV9 and TRBJ2-7; TCRdb's assignment of TRBD2 cannot be checked, as there is no DNA. The CDR3 consists of 16 residues. Germline V gene lookup returns CDR1 SGDLS and CDR2 YYNGEE. CDR3: CASSVEELAVSGEQYF.

The J gene is TRBJ2-7, the V gene TRBV10-3; TCRdb lists TRBD2, though no DNA is available to test this call. The CDR3 runs to 12 residues. The germline CDR1 and CDR2 sequences are ENHRY and SYGVKD. The CDR3 loop reads CATGLEPYEQYF.

The chain links TRBV4-2 to TRBJ2-3. The CDR3 is 16 residues long. Germline V gene sequence: CDR1 LGHNA, CDR2 YNFKEQ. The CDR3 loop reads CASSQDLAGGTDTQYF.

The rearrangement joins TRBV5-1 to TRBJ2-7; TCRdb designates TRBD1, a call that cannot be tested without DNA. CDR3 length equals 14 residues. Germline CDR1 is SGHRS and CDR2 is YFSETQ. CDR3 region: CASSPGTGANEQYF.

The chain employs TRBV19 and TRBJ2-7; TCRdb's D gene call, TRBD1, goes unchecked for lack of DNA. The CDR3 has 13 amino acids. The V gene's germline CDR1 is LNHDA and CDR2 SQIVND (reference sequence). This CDR3 reads CARARDGTYEQYF.

Frequency places this clonotype as medium-sized. The V gene is TRBV5-6, the J gene TRBJ2-3. The CDR3 has 14 residues. Germline V gene data show CDR1 as SGHDT and CDR2 as YYEEEE. CDR3 protein: CASSLGFSPDTQYF. Full variable domain (rest looked up from reference TRBV5-6 and TRBJ2-3): DAGVTQSPTHLIKTRGQQVTLRCSPKSGHDTVSWYQQALGQGPQFIFQYYEEEERQRGNFPDRFSGHQFPNYSSELNVNALLLGDSALYLCASSLGFSPDTQYFGPGTRLTVL.

This clonotype shows up as hyperexpanded by frequency. The chain recombines TRBV7-9 with TRBJ1-1; TCRdb's assignment of TRBD1 cannot be checked, as there is no DNA. The CDR3 totals 15 residues. CDR1 SEHNR and CDR2 FQNEAQ come from the germline V gene (reference sequence). This CDR3 reads CASSLAWAGDAEAFF.

This chain links TRBV10-3 with TRBJ2-7; the D call of TRBD1 rests on TCRdb alone, since no DNA is present to check it. This CDR3 is 15 amino acids long. The germline V gene has CDR1 ENHRY and CDR2 SYGVKD. The CDR3 reads CAIRILDRGDYEQYF.

This clonotype is deemed medium-sized by its frequency. The chain uses TRBV20-1 and TRBJ2-7; TCRdb's D gene call, TRBD1, goes unchecked for lack of DNA. The CDR3 is made up of 15 amino acids. The germline V gene encodes CDR1 DFQATT and CDR2 SNEGSKA (reference sequence). The CDR3 here is CSARGAPRFIYEQYF.

The CDR3 sequence is CASSLADRGSYEQYF. This chain links TRBV5-6 with TRBJ2-7; without DNA, the TCRdb call of TRBD1 cannot be checked. The CDR3 is 15 amino acids. Germline V gene sequence: CDR1 SGHDT, CDR2 YYEEEE.

The genes are TRBV27 and TRBJ1-5; there is no DNA to check the TCRdb D call of TRBD1. CDR1 and CDR2 from the germline V gene are MNHEY and SMNVEV (reference sequence). This CDR3 contains 14 residues. The CDR3: CASTPGTGGQPQHF.

This clonotype is medium-sized by frequency. This chain joins TRBV19 and TRBJ2-1. This CDR3 has 15 residues. The germline V gene encodes CDR1 LNHDA and CDR2 SQIVND (reference sequence). This CDR3 reads CASSIPGDFYNEQFF. The full variable domain, its missing parts supplied by reference TRBV19 and TRBJ2-1, is DGGITQSPKYLFRKEGQNVTLSCEQNLNHDAMYWYRQDPGQGLRLIYYSQIVNDFQKGDIAEGYSVSREKKESFPLTVTSAQKNPTAFYLCASSIPGDFYNEQFFGPGTRLTVL.

The chain combines TRBV5-8 with TRBJ2-1; TCRdb lists TRBD1, though no DNA is available to test this call. Germline loops: CDR1 SGHTS, CDR2 YDEGEE. This CDR3 comprises 16 residues. The CDR3 spells CASSLTGGSVYNEQFF.

By frequency, this clonotype registers medium-sized. The chain is built from TRBV9 and TRBJ2-1. The CDR3 loop spans 13 amino acids. Germline V gene sequence: CDR1 SGDLS, CDR2 YYNGEE. The CDR3 reads CASNIGGYNEQFF.

This chain joins TRBV27 and TRBJ2-1; the D call of TRBD2 rests on TCRdb alone, since no DNA is present to check it. CDR3 length: 18 residues. From germline, CDR1 is MNHEY and CDR2 SMNVEV (reference sequence). CDR3 sequence: CASSLTGDLAGGPGEQFF.

By frequency, this clonotype registers medium-sized (0.01 to 0.1%). The rearrangement links TRBV28 to TRBJ2-7. CDR1 MDHEN and CDR2 SYDVKM come from the germline V gene. This CDR3 contains 12 residues. CDR3 protein: CASSLIGLEQYF.

The chain employs TRBV12-3 or TRBV12-4 and TRBJ2-7; lacking DNA, the TRBD2 call made by TCRdb goes unchecked. This CDR3 comprises 13 residues. The CDR3 here is CASRWTSGSEQYF.

The V call is TRBV6-5, the J call TRBJ2-1. This CDR3 contains 13 residues. Germline V gene data show CDR1 as MNHEY and CDR2 as SVGAGI. The CDR3 loop is CASHEGPYNEQFF.

This rearrangement joins TRBV6-5 to TRBJ2-1; lacking DNA, the TRBD1 call made by TCRdb goes unchecked. Germline V CDR1 and CDR2: MNHEY, SVGAGI. The CDR3 length is 14 residues. The CDR3 spells CASSPGQGAVEQFF.

The chain is built from TRBV5-4 and TRBJ2-1. In germline, CDR1 is SGHNT, CDR2 YYREEE (reference sequence). There are 13 residues in the CDR3. CDR3 sequence: CASSPPHYNEQFF. Full variable domain (rest looked up from reference TRBV5-4 and TRBJ2-1): ETGVTQSPTHLIKTRGQQVTLRCSSQSGHNTVSWYQQALGQGPQFIFQYYREEENGRGNFPPRFSGLQFPNYSSELNVNALELDDSALYLCASSPPHYNEQFFGPGTRLTVL.

This clonotype is called medium-sized (0.01 to 0.1%) based on its frequency. The J gene is TRBJ2-5, the V gene TRBV20-1; TCRdb picks TRBD1, but there is no DNA to check that call. The germline V gene has CDR1 DFQATT and CDR2 SNEGSKA (reference sequence). This CDR3 region has 14 residues. CDR3 sequence reads: CSARDGTVQETQYF.

The chain employs TRBV28 and TRBJ1-5; the TCRdb D gene call, TRBD1, has no DNA to confirm it. Germline V CDR1 and CDR2: MDHEN, SYDVKM. The CDR3 consists of 13 residues. The CDR3 sequence: CASSPLRDHPQHF.